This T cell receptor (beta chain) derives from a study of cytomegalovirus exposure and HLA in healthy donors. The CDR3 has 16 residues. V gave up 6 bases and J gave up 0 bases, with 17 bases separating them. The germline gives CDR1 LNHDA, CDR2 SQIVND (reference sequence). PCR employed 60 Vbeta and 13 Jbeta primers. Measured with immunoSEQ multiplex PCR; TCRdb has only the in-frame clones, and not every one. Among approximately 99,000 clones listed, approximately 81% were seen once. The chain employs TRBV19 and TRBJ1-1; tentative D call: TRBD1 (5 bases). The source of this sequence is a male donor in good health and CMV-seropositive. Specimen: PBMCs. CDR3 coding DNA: TGTGCCAGTAGACCGCGGGACGGAGTCATGAACACTGAAGCTTTCTTT. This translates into CASRPRDGVMNTEAFF.